This TCR beta chain stems from a study of technical replicates of blood from a few donors. The method was immunoSEQ multiplex PCR; TCRdb's version includes in-frame clones alone and lacks a portion of them. This table holds roughly 79,000 clones, 91% found once. The sequence was obtained from a human donor in good health. Some clones in this sample may be carry-over from other donors' samples. Specimen: T cells isolated from PBMCs.

The CDR3 spells CASSTGDRGNEQYF. In nucleotides, the CDR3 is TGTGCCAGTTCTACCGGTGACAGGGGAAACGAGCAGTACTTC. The rearrangement links TRBV19 to TRBJ2-7, with TRBD1 matching 8 bases. V lost 8 bases, J lost 5 bases, and 11 bases stayed unmatched. The germline CDR1 and CDR2 sequences are LNHDA and SQIVND (reference sequence). The CDR3 length is 14 residues.